The rows below give T cell receptor beta chains drawn from one sample of a study of blood T cell repertoires in COVID-19. Using immunoSEQ multiplex PCR, the repertoire was profiled, and TCRdb retains in-frame clones only, with some absent. The table includes 110,000 or so clones, over 65% detected once. Sequences were obtained from peripheral blood. The receptors come from a man between 65 and 85 years old with acute or convalescent COVID-19. The CDR3 runs from the conserved cysteine through the conserved F or W. The D gene is left open where the match is weak. Some rows mark clone size as missing; the rest say once, few, many or name a class of expanded clone.

TRBV11-1	NA	13	TRBJ1-2	NA	TGTGCCAGCAGCCCGGGTCACCGCCGGGGCTACACCTTC	CASSPGHRRGYTF
TRBV30	TRBD1	14	TRBJ1-1	NA	TGTGCCTGGAGGGCTCGGGACAGGTTCACTGAAGCTTTCTTT	CAWRARDRFTEAFF
TRBV5-1	NA	15	TRBJ2-7	NA	TGCGCCAGCAGCTTGGGAGGACACATCGCCTACGAGCAGTACTTC	CASSLGGHIAYEQYF
TRBV11-2	NA	15	TRBJ1-1	NA	TGTGCCAGCAGCTTAGGCCAGCCAGGGAACACTGAAGCTTTCTTT	CASSLGQPGNTEAFF
TRBV28	NA	12	TRBJ1-1	NA	TGTGCCAGCAGTTCAATGAACACTGAAGCTTTCTTT	CASSSMNTEAFF
TRBV11-2	NA	13	TRBJ2-7	few	TGTGCCAGCAGCCTCCGGGACAACTACGAGCAGTACTTC	CASSLRDNYEQYF
TRBV11-1	NA	15	TRBJ1-6	once	TGTGCCAGCAGCTCGGGACAAGGCCTTAATTCACCCCTCCACTTT	CASSSGQGLNSPLHF
TRBV28	TRBD1	12	TRBJ1-1	few	TGTGCCAGCAGTGCAGGGGGCTGGAAAGCTTTCTTT	CASSAGGWKAFF
TRBV2	TRBD1	14	TRBJ1-2	NA	TGTGCCAGCAGAATGGGCAGGGGGCTCGATGGCTACACCTTC	CASRMGRGLDGYTF
TRBV7-2	TRBD2	16	TRBJ2-7	NA	TGTGCCAGCAGCTCCAGTAGCGGGGGGATCAGCTACGAGCAGTACTTC	CASSSSSGGISYEQYF
TRBV24-1	NA	14	TRBJ2-5	NA	TGTGCCACCAGTGATTTCGGCGAGGGCGAGACCCAGTACTTC	CATSDFGEGETQYF
TRBV7-8	NA	17	TRBJ2-2	few	TGTGCCAGCAGCTTAGGGCCCAGGGCAGCGAACACCGGGGAGCTGTTTTTT	CASSLGPRAANTGELFF
TRBV7-2	NA	14	TRBJ1-1	NA	TGTGCCAGCAGCTTAGTCGGACAGAACACTGAAGCTTTCTTT	CASSLVGQNTEAFF
TRBV7-2	TRBD2	15	TRBJ2-1	NA	TGTGCCAGCAGCTTAGTTTGGACTAGCGATTATGAGCAGTTCTTC	CASSLVWTSDYEQFF
TRBV10-3	NA	14	TRBJ2-5	NA	TGTGCCATCAGTCAACTAGCCTCTACAGAGACCCAGTACTTC	CAISQLASTETQYF
TRBV3-1/TRBV3-2	TRBD2	16	TRBJ2-1	NA	TGTGCCAGCAGCCAAGATTGGGGACTAGACAACAATGAGCAGTTCTTC	CASSQDWGLDNNEQFF
TRBV5-4	NA	17	TRBJ2-7	NA	TGTGCCAGCAGCCCCCTCGTCGCGGGGACCCTCGGATACGAGCAGTACTTC	CASSPLVAGTLGYEQYF
TRBV4-2	TRBD2	15	TRBJ2-7	NA	TGTGCCAGCAGCCAAGCCGGGACTAGCGGCTACGAGCAGTACTTC	CASSQAGTSGYEQYF
TRBV11-2	NA	14	TRBJ2-2	NA	TGTGCCAGCAGCGGCGGCCTAAACACCGGGGAGCTGTTTTTT	CASSGGLNTGELFF
TRBV28	NA	14	TRBJ2-3	NA	TGTGCCAGCAGTATCAGGGGCAGCACAGATACGCAGTATTTT	CASSIRGSTDTQYF
TRBV19	NA	13	TRBJ2-7	NA	TGTGCCAGTAGTCCTGCACAGGGATACGAGCAGTACTTC	CASSPAQGYEQYF
TRBV18	NA	12	TRBJ2-5	once	TGTGCCAGCTCACCGCGAGAAGAGACCCAGTACTTC	CASSPREETQYF
TRBV6-5	NA	12	TRBJ1-2	few	TGTGCCAGCAGGACAGAAGCCTATGGCTACACCTTC	CASRTEAYGYTF
TRBV9	TRBD1	12	TRBJ2-7	NA	TGTGCCAGCAGCGGGACAGGACGCGAGCAGTACTTC	CASSGTGREQYF
TRBV12-2	NA	15	TRBJ2-7	NA	TGTGCAAGTCGCTCCGACAACAGGGGGACGAACGAGCAGTACTTC	CASRSDNRGTNEQYF
TRBV29-1	NA	13	TRBJ1-2	once	TGCAGCGTTGGGGACACCAATAACTATGGCTACACCTTC	CSVGDTNNYGYTF
TRBV9	NA	15	TRBJ1-1	NA	TGTGCCAGCAGCGTTGGGGGCAGGGGTTTCCCTGAAGCTTTCTTT	CASSVGGRGFPEAFF
TRBV2	TRBD2	14	TRBJ2-7	NA	TGTGCCAGCAAGGTAGCGGGAGACCGTCTGGAGCAGTACTTC	CASKVAGDRLEQYF
TRBV28	NA	15	TRBJ2-5	NA	TGTGCCAGCAGTGTAATACAGGGCTCTAGGGAGACCCAGTACTTC	CASSVIQGSRETQYF
TRBV5-4	TRBD2	15	TRBJ2-1	NA	TGTGCCAGCAGCTTGAGCGGGAGGGCCAGTGATGAGCAGTTCTTC	CASSLSGRASDEQFF
TRBV4-3	TRBD2	16	TRBJ2-2	once	TGCGCCAGCAGCCAAAGCGGGGGCAGGAACACCGGGGAGCTGTTTTTT	CASSQSGGRNTGELFF
TRBV24-1	NA	15	TRBJ2-1	NA	TGTGCCACCAGTGCCGAGACAGGTTTCTACAATGAGCAGTTCTTC	CATSAETGFYNEQFF
TRBV4-2	TRBD1	16	TRBJ2-3	NA	TGTGCCAGCAGCCAAGAGTGGACAGGGGGCTGGGATACGCAGTATTTT	CASSQEWTGGWDTQYF
TRBV6-5	NA	14	TRBJ1-4	NA	TGTGCCAGCAGTTACGGGTGGAGTAATGAAAAACTGTTTTTT	CASSYGWSNEKLFF
TRBV28	NA	14	TRBJ2-7	NA	TGTGCCAGCATCGCTAGATTCAAAGTTTACGAGCAGTACTTC	CASIARFKVYEQYF
TRBV5-6	TRBD1	16	TRBJ1-6	NA	TGTGCCAGCAGCCCTGCGACAGGGGGGACTGGTTCACCCCTCCACTTT	CASSPATGGTGSPLHF
TRBV28	TRBD1	16	TRBJ2-7	few	TGTGCCAGCAGGGTTTATGGGACAGGGCACTCCTACGAGCAGTACTTC	CASRVYGTGHSYEQYF
TRBV7-2	NA	15	TRBJ2-7	NA	TGTGCCAGCAGCGATCACCAATCCCTACTTTCCGAGCAGTACTTC	CASSDHQSLLSEQYF
TRBV7-3	NA	13	TRBJ2-5	NA	TGTGCCAGCTCCCCAGGTGCCTCGGAGACCCAGTACTTC	CASSPGASETQYF
TRBV5-1	NA	15	TRBJ2-2	NA	TGCGCCAGCAGCTTGGAGGGGGATTACACCGGGGAGCTGTTTTTT	CASSLEGDYTGELFF
TRBV5-1	TRBD1	14	TRBJ1-1	NA	TGCGCCAGCAGCTCGCCGACAGGGGGTACTGAAGCTTTCTTT	CASSSPTGGTEAFF